Here is one T cell receptor beta chain with its context. This entry comes from a study of blood T cell repertoires in COVID-19. On the study more broadly: Acute and convalescent COVID-19 specimens originated in the United States, Italy and Spain. T cells, B-cell-depleted T cells, or PBMCs provided the cDNA or gDNA that served as material.

Per the original data handling: It was from reference gene primer amplification that nucleated cell counts were estimated. Sequencing was performed with immunoSEQ multiplex PCR; in TCRdb, only in-frame clones are kept and a portion is missing. Clone size and the V and J calls come from that table; the DNA yielded D and trimming. The sample yields 150,000 to 200,000 clones, 89% seen once. The TCR was taken from a man younger than 35 who had recovered from COVID-19. The sample comprised peripheral blood.

CDR3 sequence (DNA): TGTGCCAGCACCCGGGACAGATCGTACAATGAGCAGTTCTTC. Translated, it gives CASTRDRSYNEQFF. V and J are TRBV27 and TRBJ2-1, with 7 bases identical to TRBD1. This CDR3 is built from 14 residues. Germline trimming cut 7 bases from V and 4 bases from J; bases unmatched to any gene: 7. Germline V gives CDR1 MNHEY, CDR2 SMNVEV (reference sequence).